Sequencing of this T cell receptor beta chain was carried out in a study of cytomegalovirus exposure and HLA in healthy donors. Germline trimming cut 5 bases from V and 7 bases from J; bases unmatched to any gene: 4. This CDR3 has 13 residues. Germline CDR1 GTSNPN, CDR2 SVGIG (reference sequence). The study ran its PCR with 60 Vbeta and 13 Jbeta primers. The protocol was immunoSEQ multiplex PCR, while the TCRdb copy is restricted to in-frame clones and leaves out a portion. Here the sample spans about 140,000 clones, 60% to 85% being singletons. This chain connects TRBV30 to TRBJ2-2; the match to TRBD1 covers 10 bases. The sample comprised PBMCs. This receptor was taken from a man aged 35 to 55 in good health and CMV-seropositive. The DNA for the CDR3 is TGTGCCTGGCGGGGACAGGGGTACGGGGAGCTGTTTTTT. Translated, it gives CAWRGQGYGELFF.